The 18 T cell receptor beta chains given below trace back to one sample, sequenced in a study of Graves' ophthalmopathy and Graves' hyperthyroidism. The study amplified TCR beta CDR3 regions using RNA transcripts. HTBI primers were employed in first-round RT-PCR, then a second-round multiplex PCR followed. TCRdb ran MiXCR on the multiplex PCR reads and lists one entry per CDR3 protein. The sample lists around 660,000 distinct CDR3 sequences, roughly 41% occurring once. Sequencing was carried out using peripheral blood. Receptors were obtained from an adult man with Graves' ophthalmopathy.

This clonotype was seen repeatedly, ten times or more. The rearrangement uses TRBV5-1 and TRBJ1-2; a possible D gene is TRBD1 (5 bases). The CDR3 totals 16 residues. CDR1 and CDR2 from the germline V gene are SGHRS and YFSETQ. V was cut by 3 bases and J by 8 bases, with 23 bases left in between. The CDR3 loop reads CASSSTGSQGAKGYTF. In DNA form, the CDR3 reads TGCGCCAGCAGCTCGACCGGGTCTCAGGGAGCTAAGGGCTACACCTTC.

This clonotype was counted ten times or more. This rearrangement joins TRBV19 to TRBJ1-3; no definite D call. CDR3 length: 14 residues. Germline V gene data show CDR1 as LNHDA and CDR2 as SQIVND (reference sequence). V was trimmed by 8 bases and J by 0 bases, leaving 11 bases between them. The DNA for the CDR3 is TGTGCCAGTTCAACTCAGTACTCTGGAAACACCATATATTTT. It encodes CASSTQYSGNTIYF.

To note about this clonotype: A much larger clonotype is one base distant, so this may be a read error. The rearrangement uses TRBV2 and TRBJ2-7; 7 bases align to TRBD2. The junction had 10 bases not matched to a gene; V was cut back by 4 bases and J by 7 bases. The CDR3 has 14 amino acids. Germline CDR1 reads SNHLY; CDR2 reads FYNNEI. Here the CDR3 reads CASSGSGVLNEQYF. The CDR3 coding sequence is TGTGCCAGCAGTGGGAGCGGGGTTCTTAATGAGCAGTACTTC. Full variable domain (rest looked up from reference TRBV2 and TRBJ2-7): EPEVTQTPSHQVTQMGQEVILRCVPISNHLYFYWYRQILGQKVEFLVSFYNNEISEKSEIFDDQFSVERPDGSNFTLKIRSTKLEDSAMYFCASSGSGVLNEQYFGPGTRLTVT.

V usage is TRBV2 and J usage is TRBJ1-1, with D hard to call. Trimming shortened V by 4 bases and J by 5 bases, and 17 bases separated the two germline ends. The CDR3 is 15 amino acids. CDR1 is SNHLY, CDR2 FYNNEI, per germline. The CDR3: CASSGSAGEITEAFF. Here the CDR3 DNA reads TGTGCCAGCAGTGGAAGCGCCGGGGAGATTACTGAAGCTTTCTTT.

A note on this clonotype: A much bigger clone sits one base away, suggesting this may be a read error. V usage is TRBV29-1 and J usage is TRBJ1-1, with D maybe TRBD1 (5 bases). Germline loops: CDR1 SQVTM, CDR2 ANQGSEA. The CDR3 contains 13 residues. The CDR3 DNA is TGCAGCGCCCAGGTCGACAGTGACACTGAAGCTCTCTTT. It yields the protein CSAQVDSDTEALF.

The rearrangement joins TRBV29-1 to TRBJ1-6; no clear D gene. Trimming removed 8 bases at V and 4 bases at J, with 12 bases between. The germline gives CDR1 SQVTM, CDR2 ANQGSEA. There are 13 residues in the CDR3. CDR3: CSLRRTYNSPLHF. The CDR3 DNA is TGCAGCCTTAGACGGACTTATAATTCACCCCTCCACTTT.

Ten or more counts support this clonotype. J is TRBJ1-2 and V is TRBV19, with D possibly matching TRBD1 (5 bases). V was clipped by 3 bases and J by 7 bases, with 9 bases between them. The CDR3 covers 12 residues. Germline CDR1 LNHDA, CDR2 SQIVND (reference sequence). This CDR3 reads CASSIQGPGYTF. In nucleotides, the CDR3 is TGTGCCAGTAGTATCCAGGGTCCTGGCTACACCTTC.

In regard to this clonotype: It may be a read error: a sequence one base away is much more abundant. V is TRBV19 and J is TRBJ2-2; D tentatively reads TRBD1 or TRBD2 (5 bases each). The germline V gene has CDR1 LNHDA and CDR2 SQIVND (reference sequence). V lost 8 bases, J lost 4 bases, and 11 bases lay in between. This CDR3 has 13 residues. The CDR3 DNA follows: TGTGCCAGTCATTGGGGGAGCACCGGGGAGCTGTTTTTT. Translating gives CASHWGSTGELFF.

This clonotype appeared many times. The V call is TRBV29-1, the J call TRBJ2-7; possibly TRBD2 for D (6 bases). CDR3 length: 13 residues. Per germline, CDR1 SQVTM and CDR2 ANQGSEA. Trimming removed 2 bases at V and 5 bases at J, with 13 bases between. The CDR3 DNA sequence: TGCAGCGTTGAATCGGGGGTTCGCGACGAGCAGTACTTC. Translation gives CSVESGVRDEQYF.

DNA for the CDR3: TGTGCCAGCAGCTTACTGTTTGGGACAGGGGTTGAGACCCAGCATTTT. Translated, it gives CASSLLFGTGVETQHF. The chain is built from TRBV11-2 and TRBJ1-5, with 10 bases that match TRBD1. This CDR3 has 16 amino acids. Trimming cost V 2 bases and J 11 bases; bases outside gene matches: 12. The germline V gene encodes CDR1 SGHAT and CDR2 FQNNGV.

The chain carries TRBV7-2 and TRBJ2-7; TRBD2 might be the D (5 bases). V was cut by 5 bases and J by 7 bases, with 18 bases left in between. This CDR3 comprises 14 residues. The germline V gene has CDR1 SGHTA and CDR2 FQGNSA. CDR3 DNA: TGTGCCAGCAGCGCGGGTGGACCCTACAATGAGCAGTACTTC. Translating it yields CASSAGGPYNEQYF.

In this sample, this clonotype turned up many times. The rearrangement uses TRBV29-1 and TRBJ2-7; TRBD1 matches at 9 bases. Looked up from germline, CDR1 is SQVTM and CDR2 is ANQGSEA. CDR3 length: 13 amino acids. V lost 7 bases and J lost 4; bases outside the gene matches: 8. DNA for the CDR3: TGCAGCGCCCTACCGGGACAGGGTTACGAGCAGTACTTC. It yields the protein CSALPGQGYEQYF.

The V and J genes are TRBV25-1 and TRBJ2-5; the D gene is possibly TRBD1 (5 bases). The CDR3 totals 16 residues. V shed 0 bases and J shed 5 bases, with 16 bases lying between them. From germline, CDR1 is MGHDK and CDR2 SYGVNS. DNA for the CDR3: TGTGCCAGCAGTGAATATTTCGGCCAGGGTCAGGAGACCCAGTACTTC. Residues: CASSEYFGQGQETQYF.

This clonotype was found many times. V gene TRBV20-1 combines with J gene TRBJ2-7, with 9 positions matching TRBD1. The CDR3 totals 13 residues. Germline lookup yields CDR1 DFQATT and CDR2 SNEGSKA (reference sequence). J was trimmed by 5 bases and V by 3 bases; bases with no gene match: 5. The CDR3 here is CSARDRGRNEQYF. CDR3 DNA: TGCAGTGCTAGGGACAGGGGACGGAACGAGCAGTACTTC.

This chain uses TRBV10-3 with TRBJ2-2; D call uncertain. Germline CDR1 is ENHRY and CDR2 is SYGVKD. The length of the CDR3 is 15 residues. Trimming cost V 11 bases and J 5 bases, with 21 bases left between them. DNA of the CDR3: TGTGCCGGCAGTTACTCTAGGAGCCAAACCGGGGAGCTGTTTTTT. As protein: CAGSYSRSQTGELFF.

The rearrangement uses TRBV10-3 and TRBJ1-5; D unresolved. The V gene's germline CDR1 is ENHRY and CDR2 SYGVKD. Trimming removed 10 bases at V and 4 bases at J, with 11 bases between. This CDR3 is 12 amino acids long. As DNA, the CDR3 is TGTGCCACCCCAGGAACTAATCAGCCCCAGCATTTT. Translation gives CATPGTNQPQHF.

The V and J genes are TRBV10-3 and TRBJ2-2, with D unresolved. This CDR3 contains 14 residues. V lost 5 bases, J lost 4 bases, and 11 bases lay in between. Germline-derived CDR1 and CDR2 are ENHRY and SYGVKD. The CDR3: CAISTGRGTGELFF. CDR3 DNA: TGTGCCATCAGTACGGGCCGTGGCACCGGGGAGCTGTTTTTT.

This clonotype was counted a few times. The CDR3: CASSSTGDHLYTEAFF. DNA of the CDR3: TGCGCCAGCAGCTCGACAGGGGATCATTTGTACACTGAAGCTTTCTTT. V usage is TRBV5-1 and J usage is TRBJ1-1; 8 nucleotides align to TRBD1. The germline CDR1 and CDR2 sequences are SGHRS and YFSETQ. The V gene end was trimmed by 3 bases and the J gene end by 3 bases; junction bases not matched to a gene: 10. This CDR3 has 16 amino acids.